The 23 T cell receptor delta chains reported below all come from one sample, sequenced in a study of γδ T cells in repeated Plasmodium falciparum infection. TCRdb redid the clone calls on the multiplex PCR reads with CATT. There are tens of thousands of delta-chain clones in the sample; around 1.5% occur only once, and over 12% lies in the top ten. Vgamma9/Vdelta2+ and Vdelta2-negative gammadelta T cells were flow-sorted from PBMC for bulk sequencing. Sequencing used gamma-delta T cells from blood. The receptors come from a pool of human donors (malaria-infected and uninfected, not separated).

V gene TRDV1 combines with J gene TRDJ1, with TRDD3 matching over 8 bases. TCRdb offers no J gene call, so here the DNA was matched to germline to obtain one. Germline CDR1 TSWWSYY, CDR2 QGS. V lost 5 bases to trimming and J lost 0 bases; unmatched junction nucleotides: 17. The CDR3 runs to 19 residues. CDR3 coding DNA: TGTGCTCTTGGGACCCCAGGGTCGTACTGGGGGGCACACACCGATAAACTCATCTTT. Its protein product is CALGTPGSYWGAHTDKLIF.

This clone was detected only a few times. TCRdb pairs this DNA with a much larger clone's protein that differs at residue 4, likely a read error; the protein shown was translated from the DNA. DNA of the CDR3: TGTGCTCTTAGGGACGGGGATCCTACGCCATGGGGGTACACCGATAAACTCATCTTT. Its protein product is CALRDGDPTPWGYTDKLIF. The rearrangement uses TRDV1 and TRDJ1; D may be TRDD2 or TRDD3 (6 bases each). Per the germline V gene, CDR1 is TSWWSYY and CDR2 is QGS. The CDR3 contains 19 residues.

This clone was seen ten or more times. A much larger clone differs from this one at a single base, so this may be a read error. This sample includes further DNA sequences coding for the same CDR3. The rearrangement uses TRDV2 and TRDJ1; 13 nucleotides match TRDD3. The junction had 22 bases not matched to a gene; V was cut back by 3 bases and J by 1 base. This CDR3 has 22 amino acids. Germline V gene data show CDR1 as GEAIGNYY and CDR2 as EKD. CDR3 nucleotides: TGTGCCTGTGACCTACGTACTGGGGGATACGCCTGGGGGGTCCGATCCACCGATAAACTCATCTTT. It translates to CACDLRTGGYAWGVRSTDKLIF.

This clone is labeled as medium-sized. The identical CDR3 is also encoded by other nucleotide sequences in the sample. The chain uses TRDV3 and TRDJ1, with D possibly matching TRDD3 (10 bases). Germline V gene sequence: CDR1 TVYSNPD, CDR2 GDNSRS (reference sequence). The CDR3 consists of 22 residues. Trimming took off 2 bases at V and 0 bases at J, with 37 bases between the two ends. CDR3 residues: CAFAFLRIWGILNPSYTDKLIF. CDR3 bases: TGTGCCTTTGCCTTCCTACGGATTTGGGGGATACTCAATCCCTCGTACACCGATAAACTCATCTTT.

Concerning this clone: A read error is the likely source, as a far larger clone sits one nucleotide away. The sample contains more than one DNA sequence encoding this CDR3. This rearrangement joins TRDV2 to TRDJ3, with TRDD3 matching 7 bases. The germline V gene encodes CDR1 GEAIGNYY and CDR2 EKD. This CDR3 contains 21 residues. CDR3 bases: TGTGCCTGCGACAAGAGGAGCTGGGGGTTCCTTAAGACCTGGGACACCCGACAGATGTTTTTC. Protein: CACDKRSWGFLKTWDTRQMFF.

In this sample, this clone turned up a few times. The protein TCRdb lists belongs to a much larger clone and differs from this DNA's translation at residue 17, which points to a read error; the protein shown is made from the DNA. This chain links TRDV1 with TRDJ1; 7 bases match TRDD3. Germline CDR1 and CDR2: TSWWSYY and QGS. This CDR3 region has 21 residues. This CDR3 is CALGELGLHLLGILYTEKLIF. CDR3 coding DNA: TGTGCTCTTGGGGAACTAGGCCTTCACCTACTGGGGATCCTGTACACCGAAAAACTCATCTTT.

A note on this clone: The likely explanation is a read error, given a far larger clone one base away. The same CDR3 is also encoded by other DNA sequences in this sample. This sequence joins TRDV1 and TRDJ1; the D gene is possibly TRDD3 (6 bases). Since TCRdb gives no J gene, matching the DNA to germline was used here to assign it. The germline CDR1 and CDR2 sequences are TSWWSYY and QGS. The CDR3 totals 20 residues. For the CDR3, the DNA is TGTGCTCTTGGAGAACAAGTCGGTTGGGGGTCATACTCATACACCGATAAACTCATCTTT. Amino acids: CALGEQVGWGSYSYTDKLIF.

The table lists this clone with a few counts. TCRdb attributes to this sequence the protein of a much larger clone, which differs from the DNA translation at residue 16; a read error is likely, and the protein displayed is translated from the DNA. The chain uses TRDV1 and TRDJ1; 11 bases are shared with TRDD3. Germline CDR1 TSWWSYY, CDR2 QGS. Trimming took 1 base from V and 3 from J; bases not matched to a gene: 19. The CDR3 runs to 21 residues. The CDR3 sequence: CALGERIRYWGISSYPDKLIF. The CDR3 nucleotides read TGTGCTCTTGGGGAACGGATCCGGTACTGGGGGATAAGTTCTTACCCCGATAAACTCATCTTT.

A note on this clone: TCRdb's listed protein matches a much larger clone and diverges from this DNA's translation at residue 13, likely through a read error; the protein shown comes from the DNA. J is TRDJ1 and V is TRDV1, with TRDD3 matching 7 bases. The CDR3 is 21 residues long. The J segment lost 2 bases and the V segment lost 5 bases, leaving 26 bases of the junction unmatched. The germline gives CDR1 TSWWSYY, CDR2 QGS. CDR3 bases: TGTGCTCTTGGGCCACCCTGGGGACGATGGGGGGGCGTGGGGGAAACCGATAAACTCATCTTT. Amino acid sequence: CALGPPWGRWGGVGETDKLIF.

At least ten counts were recorded for this clone. Since a much larger clone is just one base distant, this may be a read error. This chain uses TRDV1 with TRDJ1; either TRDD2 or TRDD3 may supply D (6 bases each). Trimming shortened V by 2 bases and J by 0 bases, and 37 bases separated the two germline ends. The germline gives CDR1 TSWWSYY, CDR2 QGS. This CDR3 spans 24 amino acids. The CDR3 DNA is TGTGCTCTTGGGGAAACGGGCCTTCCCAAACGTGGAGGGGATCCACCCATAAACACCGATAAACTCATCTTT. Translated, it gives CALGETGLPKRGGDPPINTDKLIF.

Turning to this clone: The protein recorded in TCRdb matches a much larger clone and deviates from this DNA's translation at residue 9, suggesting a read error; the protein here is obtained by translating the DNA. CDR3 bases: TGTGCTCTTGGGACAACACACACCAATAAACTCATCTTT. Protein sequence: CALGTTHTNKLIF. The chain carries TRDV1 and TRDJ1; D unresolved. The germline V gene has CDR1 TSWWSYY and CDR2 QGS. The CDR3 spans 13 residues.

This clone was counted a few times. TCRdb attributes to this sequence the protein of a much larger clone, which differs from the DNA translation at residue 11; a read error is likely, and the protein displayed is translated from the DNA. The gene calls are TRDV2 and TRDJ1; 7 nucleotides line up with TRDD3. The J gene is not listed in TCRdb, so it was assigned here from a DNA match to germline. CDR3 length: 18 residues. The germline V gene has CDR1 GEAIGNYY and CDR2 EKD. The junction had 13 bases not matched to a gene; V was cut back by 1 base and J by 0 bases. In DNA form, the CDR3 reads TGTGCCTGTGACACGCTGGGGGCTGAGAACTCGTACACCGATAAACTCATCTTT. It yields the protein CACDTLGAENSYTDKLIF.

This clone appeared many times. A read error is the likely source, as a far larger clone sits one nucleotide away. The same CDR3 arises from other DNA sequences in this sample as well. The genes are TRDV1 and TRDJ1, with 9 bases aligning to TRDD3. The CDR3 consists of 17 residues. In germline, CDR1 is TSWWSYY, CDR2 QGS. In nucleotides, the CDR3 is TGTGCTCTTGGGGAGCTACGTGCTGGGGGATTAAGATATAAACTCATCTTC. It is translated as CALGELRAGGLRYKLIF.

There are many counts of this clone. TCRdb records a much larger clone's protein for this DNA, with a difference at residue 6 that likely arises from a read error; the protein given is the translation of the DNA. The V call is TRDV2, the J call TRDJ1, with D possibly being TRDD3 (5 bases). This CDR3 region has 17 residues. Trimming removed 3 bases from V and 3 bases from J, with 22 bases in between. Germline assignment: CDR1 GEAIGNYY and CDR2 EKD. CDR3 nucleotides: TGTGCCTGTGACCGGATTCCCGGGGTGGGGTCCCCCGATAAACTCATCTTT. Amino acids: CACDRIPGVGSPDKLIF.

This clone has a handful of counts. The protein that TCRdb holds for this DNA derives from a much larger clone and differs from the translated DNA at residue 13, which likely indicates a read error; the protein shown here is translated from the DNA. The CDR3 sequence is CAYRSFSDPGEKLGIHPKLIF. Written as DNA, the CDR3 is TGTGCTTATAGGAGCTTCTCCGATCCTGGGGAGAAGTTGGGGATACACCCAAAACTCATCTTT. The chain recombines TRAV38-2/DV8 with TRDJ1; 8 bases are shared with TRDD3. Germline values: CDR1 TSESDYY, CDR2 QEAYKQQN. Germline trimming cut 1 base from V and 8 bases from J; bases unmatched to any gene: 28. The CDR3 has 21 residues.

This clone was seen at least ten times. A far larger clone is off by one base, so a read error is likely. Other DNA variants within this sample encode the same CDR3. This chain joins TRDV1 and TRDJ1; tentatively, D is TRDD2 or TRDD3 (9 bases each). V gave up 3 bases and J gave up 1 base, with 45 bases separating them. Per the germline V gene, CDR1 is TSWWSYY and CDR2 is QGS. CDR3 length: 26 amino acids. The CDR3 region has the DNA TGTGCTCTTGGGGAGGCGGGGCCTTCCTACGGGAGGAGTACTGGGGGACCCCGTTGGGTCACCGATAAACTCATCTTT. Translation: CALGEAGPSYGRSTGGPRWVTDKLIF.

This clone was counted at least ten times. The gene calls are TRDV1 and TRDJ1, with TRDD3 matching over 12 bases. Germline V gene data show CDR1 as TSWWSYY and CDR2 as QGS. Trimming removed 1 base from V and 0 bases from J; junction bases left unmatched: 21. This CDR3 has 23 amino acids. The CDR3 bases are TGTGCTCTTGGGGAACAAGCTACGTTCTACTGGGGGATACTCCTTAGGTACACCGATAAACTCATCTTT. Amino acids: CALGEQATFYWGILLRYTDKLIF.

This clone was detected many times. A far larger clone is just one base off, so this is likely a read error. Other DNA sequences in the sample encode the same CDR3. The chain carries TRDV1 and TRDJ1, with TRDD3 matching over 7 bases. This CDR3 is built from 18 residues. Germline CDR1 reads TSWWSYY; CDR2 reads QGS. The DNA of the CDR3 is TGTGCTCTTGGGGAACCAAGGGTGGGGGACCAGTACACCAATAAACTCATCTTT. Its translation is CALGEPRVGDQYTNKLIF.

Turning to this clone: The protein in TCRdb stems from a much larger clone and differs at residue 18 from this DNA's translation, likely a read error; here the protein is translated from the DNA. V usage is TRDV1 and J usage is TRDJ1, with TRDD3 as a possible D gene (6 bases). The germline V gene encodes CDR1 TSWWSYY and CDR2 QGS. The CDR3 extends over 20 amino acids. The DNA for the CDR3 is TGTGCTCTTGGGGAACCAGCTAACGTCCTCCACATACTGGGTCCCGATAAACACATCTTT. Translating it yields CALGEPANVLHILGPDKHIF.

This clone was seen a handful of times. The protein that TCRdb holds for this DNA derives from a much larger clone and differs from the translated DNA at residue 10, which likely indicates a read error; the protein shown here is translated from the DNA. The V and J genes are TRDV1 and TRDJ1, with 8 bases that match TRDD2. Germline CDR1 is TSWWSYY and CDR2 is QGS. The CDR3 sequence is 25 residues long. Trimming took 0 bases from V and 2 from J; bases not matched to a gene: 32. The CDR3 loop reads CALGELQRYAFLAPTGNYTTDKLIF. As DNA, the CDR3 is TGTGCTCTTGGGGAACTACAAAGGTACGCCTTCCTAGCTCCTACTGGGAACTATACTACCGATAAACTCATCTTT.

With regard to this clone: This probably arose from a read error, given a far larger clone one base away. Other DNA sequences in this specimen translate into the identical CDR3. The V gene is TRDV1, but the J gene lacks a call; TRDD3 reflects the table's D call only, with no check against the DNA. The germline gives CDR1 TSWWSYY, CDR2 QGS. The CDR3 has 19 amino acids. CDR3 sequence: CALGELDRQAGGPYDKLIF. The DNA for the CDR3 is TGTGCTCTTGGGGAACTAGATAGACAAGCTGGGGGACCCTACGATAAACTTATCTTT.

About this clone itself: The TCRdb record carries a much larger clone's protein, which differs from this DNA's translation at residue 3; a read error is the likely cause, and the protein listed here is the DNA translation. The J gene is TRDJ1, the V gene TRDV3; 10 bases line up with TRDD3. The trim removed 3 bases at V and 0 bases at J, leaving 22 bases unmatched. This CDR3 comprises 20 residues. From germline, CDR1 is TVYSNPD and CDR2 GDNSRS (reference sequence). CDR3 in DNA: TGTGCCTTCCCACGTTACCGTCCTTACTGGGGGATCCGATACACCGATAAACTCATCTTT. This encodes CAFPRYRPYWGIRYTDKLIF.

In regard to this clone: Translating this DNA gives a protein that differs at residue 14 from the TCRdb one, which belongs to a much larger clone; a read error is likely, and the protein shown is this translation. The CDR3 loop reads CALGIRGYWGIQPIDKLIF. In nucleotides, the CDR3 is TGTGCTCTTGGGATAAGGGGCTACTGGGGGATACAACCCATCGATAAACTCATCTTT. This sequence joins TRDV1 and TRDJ1, with TRDD3 matching 12 bases. TCRdb is silent on the J gene; assignment here came from matching the DNA to germline. Germline CDR1 is TSWWSYY and CDR2 is QGS. The CDR3 length is 19 residues. J gave up 4 bases and V 5 bases, and 17 bases lay outside the gene matches.